Following are 8 T cell receptor beta chains from one sample sequenced in a study of blood T cells in healthy people across ages. For the second PCR, which ran for about 7 to 11 cycles, a sample-barcoded 5' primer and a J-beta primer mix were used. TCRdb analysed the 5' RACE reads with MiXCR anew, one entry per CDR3 protein. The table shows about 800,000 distinct CDR3 sequences, with roughly 60% occurring only once. Sample: blood. The receptors derive from a man aged 30-40 years in good health.

The chain combines TRBV2 with TRBJ2-7, with 7 bases aligning to TRBD2. Germline V lookup: CDR1 SNHLY, CDR2 FYNNEI. CDR3 length: 13 residues. J lost 2 bases, V lost 8 bases, and 6 bases had no gene match. The CDR3 sequence is CASRGDGTYEQYF. The CDR3 DNA is TGTGCCAGCCGGGGGGACGGGACCTACGAGCAGTACTTC.

The chain combines TRBV4-2 with TRBJ2-5; the D is unclear. V dropped 1 base and J dropped 7 bases, with 7 bases sitting between them. CDR1 is LGHNA, CDR2 YNFKEQ, per germline. This CDR3 is 12 amino acids long. For the CDR3, the DNA is TGTGCCAGCAGCCAAGGATCAGGGACCCAGTACTTC. This encodes CASSQGSGTQYF.

This clonotype has a single count. J is TRBJ2-1 and V is TRBV29-1, with 14 bases identical to TRBD2. The V gene end was trimmed by 4 bases and the J gene end by 14 bases; junction bases not matched to a gene: 7. Germline CDR1 reads SQVTM; CDR2 reads ANQGSEA. This CDR3 has 13 residues. The CDR3 sequence is CSVGGTSGRAKFF. The DNA for the CDR3 is TGCAGCGTTGGGGGGACTAGCGGGAGAGCCAAGTTCTTC.

The sample holds one count of this clonotype. The rearrangement joins TRBV6-6 to TRBJ1-4; maybe TRBD1 (5 bases). The CDR3 has 13 amino acids. From germline, CDR1 is MNHNY and CDR2 SVGAGI (reference sequence). Trimming removed 2 bases at V and 8 bases at J, with 9 bases between. The CDR3 region has the DNA TGTGCCAGCAGTTACGGGACGGGCGAAAAACTGTTTTTT. This codes for CASSYGTGEKLFF.

This clonotype was counted between two and nine times. CDR3 sequence (DNA): TGCAGCGGCAGCCTAGGGACAGCGAATGGCTACACCTTC. Its protein product is CSGSLGTANGYTF. The chain links TRBV29-1 to TRBJ1-2, with 7 bases fitting TRBD1. The CDR3 runs to 13 residues. Losses at the gene ends were 7 bases for V and 6 bases for J; bases not matched to a gene: 11. CDR1 is SQVTM and CDR2 is ANQGSEA in the germline V gene.

This chain links TRBV7-8 with TRBJ2-5, with D unresolved. This CDR3 has 14 amino acids. V shed 5 bases and J shed 1 base, with 11 bases lying between them. Germline CDR1 and CDR2: SGHVS and FQNEAQ. DNA of the CDR3: TGTGCCAGCAGCGTGGAGCAGTTCCAAGAGACCCAGTACTTC. Encoded protein: CASSVEQFQETQYF.

The chain has TRBV6-6 and TRBJ2-1; 12 bases are shared with TRBD2. Germline V gene data show CDR1 as MNHNY and CDR2 as SVGAGI (reference sequence). V lost 5 bases to trimming and J lost 5 bases; unmatched junction nucleotides: 4. The CDR3 consists of 15 residues. The CDR3 region is CASSVLAGGHNEQFF. The CDR3 bases are TGTGCCAGCAGTGTTCTAGCGGGGGGGCACAATGAGCAGTTCTTC.

The chain employs TRBV11-2 and TRBJ2-5; maybe TRBD2 (6 bases). The V end was cut by 5 bases, the J end by 4 bases, with 17 bases between. This CDR3 has 15 amino acids. Germline values: CDR1 SGHAT, CDR2 FQNNGV. The DNA of the CDR3 is TGTGCCAGCAGCCCCGGAGGGCTTCGGGTAGAGACCCAGTACTTC. Amino acids: CASSPGGLRVETQYF.